This T cell receptor (beta chain) derives from a study of T cell responses to AZD1222 COVID-19 vaccine. The method was immunoSEQ multiplex PCR; TCRdb's version includes in-frame clones alone and lacks a portion of them. The table includes some 120,000 clones, roughly 85% detected once. General study findings and limits: Vaccine-related CD4 TCRs covered spike, predominating at 160-218 and 743-854.

Comments on this clone: Antigen specificity is unknown.

Germline CDR1 and CDR2: SNHLY and FYNNEI. The length of the CDR3 is 13 residues. The ends were cut back, 9 bases at V and 5 bases at J, with 17 bases in the middle. The chain joins TRBV2 to TRBJ2-7, with D tentatively TRBD2 (5 bases). The source was peripheral blood, collected on day 0 of MenACWY control vaccination. The receptor comes from an adult in good health. The CDR3 is CARRADLRDEQYF. In nucleotides, the CDR3 is TGTGCCAGGAGAGCGGACCTTAGGGACGAGCAGTACTTC.